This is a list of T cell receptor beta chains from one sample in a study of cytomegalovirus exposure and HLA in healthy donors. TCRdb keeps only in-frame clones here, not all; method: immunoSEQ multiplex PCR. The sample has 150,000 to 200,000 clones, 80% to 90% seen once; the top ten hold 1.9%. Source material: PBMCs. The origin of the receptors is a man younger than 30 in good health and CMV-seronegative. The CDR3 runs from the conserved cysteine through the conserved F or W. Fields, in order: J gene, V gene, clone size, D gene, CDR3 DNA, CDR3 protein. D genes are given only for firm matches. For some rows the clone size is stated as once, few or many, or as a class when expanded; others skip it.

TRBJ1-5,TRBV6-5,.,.,TGTGCCAGCAGTTACGGCGGCCCGGCGGGTAATCAGCCCCAGCATTTT,CASSYGGPAGNQPQHF
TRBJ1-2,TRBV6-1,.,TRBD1,TGTGCCAGCAGGGGGACAGGGGGATACTATGGCTACACCTTC,CASRGTGGYYGYTF
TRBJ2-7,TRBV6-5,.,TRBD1,TGTGCCAGCAGTTACCTTGGACAGGGTAGCGAGCAGTACTTC,CASSYLGQGSEQYF
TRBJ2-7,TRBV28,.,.,TGTGCCAGCAGTTGGACTTCGAGCTCCTACGAGCAGTACTTC,CASSWTSSSYEQYF
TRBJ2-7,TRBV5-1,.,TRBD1,TGCGCCAGCAGTGGGACAGGGGAGGGGGAGCAGTACTTC,CASSGTGEGEQYF
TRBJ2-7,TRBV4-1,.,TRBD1,TGCGCCAGCAGCCGACGACAGGGGGCCTCCTACGAGCAGTACTTC,CASSRRQGASYEQYF
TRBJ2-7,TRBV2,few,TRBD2,TGTGCCAGCAGTGGCCCAGGGACTAGCGGGATTCCCGAGCAGTACTTC,CASSGPGTSGIPEQYF
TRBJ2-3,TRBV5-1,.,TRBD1,TGCGCCAGCAGCTTGCGGGACAGCTTACAGGGGTCGCAGTATTTT,CASSLRDSLQGSQYF
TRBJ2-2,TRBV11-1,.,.,TGTGCCAGCACCTCTTTCGAGTCGCGGGCCGGGGAGCTGTTTTTT,CASTSFESRAGELFF
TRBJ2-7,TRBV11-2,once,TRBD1,TGTGCCAGCAGCTTAAAGGGACAGGGGTTCTACGAGCAGTACTTC,CASSLKGQGFYEQYF
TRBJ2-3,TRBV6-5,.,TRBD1,TGTGCCAGCACCCCCCCGACAGGGCCGCCAGATACGCAGTATTTT,CASTPPTGPPDTQYF
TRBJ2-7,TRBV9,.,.,TGTGCCAGCAGCGTATCCCCGGGGTCCTACGAGCAGTACTTC,CASSVSPGSYEQYF
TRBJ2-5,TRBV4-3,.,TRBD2,TGCGCCAGCAGCCAAGATATCGGACTAGCGGAAGAGACCCAGTACTTC,CASSQDIGLAEETQYF
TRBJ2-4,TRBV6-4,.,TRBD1,TGTGCCAGCAGATTCACCGGGACAGCCAACATTCAGTACTTC,CASRFTGTANIQYF
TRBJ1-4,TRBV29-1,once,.,TGCAGCATCCGGCCCAACACGGGTGAAAAACTGTTTTTT,CSIRPNTGEKLFF
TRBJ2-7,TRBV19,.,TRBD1,TGTGCCAGTAGCACCACTGGACAGGCGAGTCTCGAGCAGTACTTC,CASSTTGQASLEQYF
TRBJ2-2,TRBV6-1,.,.,TGTGCCAGCAGTGAGTGGCAGTACACCGGGGAGCTGCTTTTT,CASSEWQYTGELLF
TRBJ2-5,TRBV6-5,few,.,TGTGCCAGCAGTTACTTAGCGGAGAACCAAGAGACCCAGTACTTC,CASSYLAENQETQYF
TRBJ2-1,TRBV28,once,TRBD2,TGTGCCAGCAGTACCCTACTAGCGCATGAGCAGTTCTTC,CASSTLLAHEQFF
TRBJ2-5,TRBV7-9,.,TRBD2,TGTGCCAGCAGCTTGGGGAGGGGTTGGGAGACCCAGTACTTC,CASSLGRGWETQYF